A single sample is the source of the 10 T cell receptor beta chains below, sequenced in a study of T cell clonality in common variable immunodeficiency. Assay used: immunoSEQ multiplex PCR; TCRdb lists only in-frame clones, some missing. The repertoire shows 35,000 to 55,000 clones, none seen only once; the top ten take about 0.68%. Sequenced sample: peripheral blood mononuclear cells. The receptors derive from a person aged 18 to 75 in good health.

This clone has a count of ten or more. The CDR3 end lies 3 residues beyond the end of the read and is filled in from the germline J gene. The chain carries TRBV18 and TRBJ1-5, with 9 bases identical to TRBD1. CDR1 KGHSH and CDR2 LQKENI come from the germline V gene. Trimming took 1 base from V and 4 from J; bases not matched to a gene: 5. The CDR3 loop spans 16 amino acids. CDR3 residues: CASSPRGQGNNQPQHF. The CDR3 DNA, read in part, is TGTGCCAGCTCACCACGGGGACAGGGAAATAATCAGCCC.

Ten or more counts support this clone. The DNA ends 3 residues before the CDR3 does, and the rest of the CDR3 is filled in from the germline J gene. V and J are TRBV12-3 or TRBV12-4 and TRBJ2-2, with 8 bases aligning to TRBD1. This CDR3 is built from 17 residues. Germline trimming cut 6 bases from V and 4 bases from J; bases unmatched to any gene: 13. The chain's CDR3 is CASRTRRTGSVTGELFF. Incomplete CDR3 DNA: TGTGCCAGCAGAACCCGGAGGACAGGGTCGGTCACCGGGGAG.

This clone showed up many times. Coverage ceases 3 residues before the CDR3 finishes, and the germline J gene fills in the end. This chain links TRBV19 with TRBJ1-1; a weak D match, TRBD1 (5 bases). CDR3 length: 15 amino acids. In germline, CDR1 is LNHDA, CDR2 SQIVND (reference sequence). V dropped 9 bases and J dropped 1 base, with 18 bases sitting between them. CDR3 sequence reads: CASGGWGIENTEAFF. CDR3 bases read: TGTGCCAGCGGGGGATGGGGGATAGAGAACACTGAA. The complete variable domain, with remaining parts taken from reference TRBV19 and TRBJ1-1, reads DGGITQSPKYLFRKEGQNVTLSCEQNLNHDAMYWYRQDPGQGLRLIYYSQIVNDFQKGDIAEGYSVSREKKESFPLTVTSAQKNPTAFYLCASGGWGIENTEAFFGQGTRLTVV.

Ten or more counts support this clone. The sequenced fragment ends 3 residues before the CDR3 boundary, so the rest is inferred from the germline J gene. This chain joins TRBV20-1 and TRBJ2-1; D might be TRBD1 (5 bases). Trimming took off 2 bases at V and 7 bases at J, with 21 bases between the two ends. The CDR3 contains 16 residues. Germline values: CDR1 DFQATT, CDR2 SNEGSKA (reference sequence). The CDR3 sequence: CSARSSDIGRLNEQFF. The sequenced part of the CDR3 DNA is TGCAGTGCTAGATCCTCGGACATTGGCCGATTGAATGAG.

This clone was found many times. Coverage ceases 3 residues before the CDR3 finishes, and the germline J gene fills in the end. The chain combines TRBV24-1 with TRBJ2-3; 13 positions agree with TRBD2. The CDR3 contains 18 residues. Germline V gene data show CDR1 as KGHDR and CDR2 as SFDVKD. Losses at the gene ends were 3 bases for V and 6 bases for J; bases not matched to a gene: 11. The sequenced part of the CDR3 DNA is TGTGCCACCAGTGATCCTCCGGGACTAGCGGGATCCGGGGATACG. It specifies CATSDPPGLAGSGDT. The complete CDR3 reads CATSDPPGLAGSGDTQYF.

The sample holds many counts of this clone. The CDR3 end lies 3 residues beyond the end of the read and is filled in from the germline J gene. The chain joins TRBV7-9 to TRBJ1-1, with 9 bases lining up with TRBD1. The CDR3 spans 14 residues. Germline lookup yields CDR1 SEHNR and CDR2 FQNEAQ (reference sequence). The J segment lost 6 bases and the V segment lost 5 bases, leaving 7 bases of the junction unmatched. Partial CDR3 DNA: TGTGCCAGCAGCCCGGACAGGGGTTATCCTGAA. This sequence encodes CASSPDRGYPE. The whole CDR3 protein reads CASSPDRGYPEAFF.

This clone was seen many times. The sequenced CDR3 bases are TGTGCCAGTAGTACGACAGTCCCAGATACG. It codes for CASSTTVPDT. The full CDR3 reads CASSTTVPDTQYF. This sequence joins TRBV19 and TRBJ2-3, with D maybe TRBD1 (5 bases). From the germline J gene comes the end of the CDR3, since the read stops 3 residues before it. Between the trimmed V and J ends, which lost 4 bases and 4 bases, there was a span of 9 bases. This CDR3 comprises 13 residues. CDR1 is LNHDA, CDR2 SQIVND, per germline (reference sequence). Based on the CDR3 plus reference TRBV19 and TRBJ2-3, the full variable domain is DGGITQSPKYLFRKEGQNVTLSCEQNLNHDAMYWYRQDPGQGLRLIYYSQIVNDFQKGDIAEGYSVSREKKESFPLTVTSAQKNPTAFYLCASSTTVPDTQYFGPGTRLTVL.

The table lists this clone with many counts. The CDR3 reads CASRWDRTYEQYF. The CDR3 DNA, read in part, is TGTGCCAGCAGGTGGGACAGGACCTACGAG. The chain combines TRBV28 with TRBJ2-7; TRBD1 matches at 8 bases. The observed sequence ends 3 residues before the CDR3 terminus, with the missing tail filled in from the germline J gene. There are 13 residues in the CDR3. The junction had 3 bases not matched to a gene; V was cut back by 6 bases and J by 2 bases. The germline gives CDR1 MDHEN, CDR2 SYDVKM.

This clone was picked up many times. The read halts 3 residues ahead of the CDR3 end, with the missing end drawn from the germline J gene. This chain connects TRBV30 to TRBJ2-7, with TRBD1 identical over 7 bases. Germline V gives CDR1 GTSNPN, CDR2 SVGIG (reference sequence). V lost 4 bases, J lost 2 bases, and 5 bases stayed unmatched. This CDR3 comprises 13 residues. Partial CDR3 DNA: TGTGCCTGGAATCTAGGGACAGCCTACGAG. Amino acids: CAWNLGTAYE. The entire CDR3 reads CAWNLGTAYEQYF.

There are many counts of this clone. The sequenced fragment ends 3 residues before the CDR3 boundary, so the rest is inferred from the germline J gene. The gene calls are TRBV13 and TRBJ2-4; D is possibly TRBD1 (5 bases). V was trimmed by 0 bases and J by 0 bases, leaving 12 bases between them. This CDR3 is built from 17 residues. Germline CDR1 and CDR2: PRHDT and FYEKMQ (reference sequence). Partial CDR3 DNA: TGTGCCAGCAGCTTAGGCAGGGATTTACTAGCCAAAAACATT. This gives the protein CASSLGRDLLAKNI. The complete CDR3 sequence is CASSLGRDLLAKNIQYF.